The clone carrying this TCR beta chain was seen at least ten times. No antigen is known for it. The data were taken from a study of molecular identifiers for immune sequencing clone quantification. Study information: Replicates partitioned RNA from around 20,000 or 100,000 naive CD8 cells into five parts, sequencing four. Findings and limits, study-wide: Spike-in Jurkat TCR RNA from a single cell reportedly registered among 900,000 to 1,000,000 naive cells. Naive cells had under 1% of molecules in clones above 20 RNA copies, effectors over 98%.

The V and J ends lost 5 bases and 1 base respectively, with 14 bases between them. CDR1 MNHEY and CDR2 SVGEGT come from the germline V gene. The CDR3 consists of 15 residues. Methods described previously were used for bulk TCR libraries, and listed TCR primers were applied. MiXCR was run by TCRdb on the PCR reads, yielding one entry per CDR3 protein. The data show about 640,000 distinct CDR3 sequences, nearly 20% seen once. Sequences were obtained from naive CD8+ T cells from blood, with Jurkat cell RNA spiked in. Subset given: FACS-sorted CD8+CD4-CCR7+CD45RA+ naive T cells. This receptor was obtained from a human donor in good health. Some libraries in this study had Jurkat cell RNA spiked in. J is TRBJ1-1 and V is TRBV6-2 or TRBV6-3; no reliable D call. The CDR3 bases are TGTGCCAGCAGTCCCTCCCAGCAAGGGAACACTGAAGCTTTCTTT. As protein: CASSPSQQGNTEAFF.